These T cell receptor beta chains were read from a single sample in a study of T-cell memory formation after mild COVID-19. Using its own MiXCR run on the 5' RACE reads, TCRdb lists one record per CDR3 protein. The data contain about 560,000 distinct CDR3 sequences, roughly 20% of them seen just once; the ten biggest clones take up around 7.7%. Material: PBMCs or a T cell subset sorted from them (not recorded which). The receptors stem from an adult woman who had mild COVID-19 (a few samples of this study predate the infection). Cell type and time point are not known. The CDR3 runs from the conserved cysteine through the conserved F or W. D genes are given only for firm matches. For some rows the clone size is stated as once, few or many, or as a class when expanded; others skip it.

v_gene	abundance	d_gene	j_gene	CDR3nt	CDR3aa
TRBV5-6	.	.	TRBJ1-5	TGTGCCAGCAGCTTGGCGGGCCGATATCAGCCCCAGCATTTT	CASSLAGRYQPQHF
TRBV7-8	.	TRBD2	TRBJ2-5	TGTGCCAGCAGCTTAGGCCTAGGCTTCGGGAGGAGACGAGGCCAAGAGACCCAGTACTTC	CASSLGLGFGRRRGQETQYF
TRBV7-2	many	.	TRBJ2-3	TGTGCCAGCAGCTTAGGCTTGGGGTGGGATACGCAGTATTTT	CASSLGLGWDTQYF
TRBV7-6	.	.	TRBJ1-1	TGTGCCAGCAGCTTCGAGAGTGGGACTGAAGCTTTCTTT	CASSFESGTEAFF
TRBV10-3	few	TRBD1	TRBJ2-4	TGTGCCAGGAAATCGGGACAGGGGGCGCAGGACATTCAGTACTTC	CARKSGQGAQDIQYF
TRBV20-1	.	.	TRBJ1-2	TGCAGTGCCAGCCCTCCGGGGAACCCCACCTATGGCTACACCTTC	CSASPPGNPTYGYTF
TRBV6-6	many	.	TRBJ2-1	TGTGCCAGCAGCCCACTCGGGCAGGGGACCTACAATGAGCAGTTCTTC	CASSPLGQGTYNEQFF
TRBV12-3/TRBV12-4	few	.	TRBJ2-1	TGTGCCAGCAGTTTTGGGCCCCCCCCTTTGTGGGCGCAGTTCTTC	CASSFGPPPLWAQFF
TRBV15	.	.	TRBJ2-3	TGTGCCACCAGCAGAGATGGGTATACGCAGTATTTT	CATSRDGYTQYF
TRBV7-2	many	TRBD2	TRBJ2-7	TGTGCCAGCAGCTTAGTCGGGGGTTTAGCGGGATCCCTGGAGCAGTACTTC	CASSLVGGLAGSLEQYF
TRBV29-1	.	.	TRBJ1-5	TGCAGCGTTGACAGGACGTACGGTCAGCCCCAGCATTTT	CSVDRTYGQPQHF
TRBV20-1	.	.	TRBJ1-2	TGCAGTGCTCCGCTAAGGGGGACGGCTAACTATGGCTACACCTTC	CSAPLRGTANYGYTF
TRBV13	.	.	TRBJ2-7	TGTGCCAGCAGCTGGGGTGTGTCCTACGAGCAGTACTTC	CASSWGVSYEQYF
TRBV10-3	.	.	TRBJ1-1	TGTGCCATCAGTGACGGGTACACTGAAGCTTTCTTT	CAISDGYTEAFF
TRBV7-3	.	TRBD2	TRBJ2-1	TGTGCCAGCAGCTTCTACGGGGGGGTTCAGAATGAGCAGTTCTTC	CASSFYGGVQNEQFF
TRBV25-1	.	.	TRBJ2-3	TGTGCCAGCAGCGGGGTCACAGATACGCAGTATTTT	CASSGVTDTQYF
TRBV3-1	few	TRBD2	TRBJ2-5	TGTGCCAGCAGCCAAGAAGGACTAGCCGCCCGTTTTGGGACCCAGTACTTC	CASSQEGLAARFGTQYF
TRBV7-8	few	TRBD2	TRBJ2-1	TGTGCCAGCAGCTTAGCGCGACTAGCGGGAGTGCACAATGAGCAGTTCTTC	CASSLARLAGVHNEQFF
TRBV5-5	few	.	TRBJ1-6	TGTGCCAGCAGCGTGGGACGGGGAAATTCACCCCTCCACTTT	CASSVGRGNSPLHF
TRBV20-1	.	.	TRBJ2-7	TGCAGTGCTAGATCCCGGGACAAGCCTCCCTTTGTGCAGTACTTC	CSARSRDKPPFVQYF
TRBV30	few	.	TRBJ1-6	TGTGCCTGGAGCCCGAAACAGGGTTATTCACCCCTCCACTTT	CAWSPKQGYSPLHF
TRBV4-2	few	.	TRBJ1-1	TGTGCCAGCAGCACACACAGGGCGATGAGAGAAGCTTTCTTT	CASSTHRAMREAFF
TRBV12-3/TRBV12-4	few	.	TRBJ1-1	TGTGCCAGCAGTACCCTACAGAACACTGAAGCTTTCTTT	CASSTLQNTEAFF
TRBV14	.	TRBD2	TRBJ2-5	TGTGCCAGCAGCCGTGAACCCTTCGCGGGAGTATCATCGAGGGAGACCCAGTACTTC	CASSREPFAGVSSRETQYF
TRBV9	.	TRBD1	TRBJ2-1	TGTGCCAGCAGCGAACAGGGGGCGCAATACAATGAGCAGTTCTTC	CASSEQGAQYNEQFF
TRBV18	few	TRBD1	TRBJ2-7	TGTGCCAGCTCTCGCTCCGGACAGGGTCCCTACGAGCAGTACTTC	CASSRSGQGPYEQYF
TRBV9	few	.	TRBJ2-3	TGTGCCAGCAGCGTCTTGGACAGCCAGGATACGCAGTATTTT	CASSVLDSQDTQYF
TRBV30	once	TRBD2	TRBJ2-3	TGTGCCTGGATGACTAGCGGGTTCGCAGATACGCAGTATTTT	CAWMTSGFADTQYF
TRBV12-3/TRBV12-4	.	.	TRBJ2-2	TGTGCCAGCAGTTTACTTTACGGGTCGAACACCGGGGAGCTGTTTTTT	CASSLLYGSNTGELFF
TRBV25-1	.	.	TRBJ1-5	TGTGCCGCGGGTCAGCCCCAGCATTTT	CAAGQPQHF
TRBV4-2	few	TRBD1	TRBJ2-7	TGTGCCAGCAGCGCTAGGGGGACAGGGGCCACCTACGAGCAGTACTTC	CASSARGTGATYEQYF
TRBV7-3	.	.	TRBJ2-5	TGTGCCAGCAGCTTAAGTGGTTGGGGAGAGACCCAGTACTTC	CASSLSGWGETQYF
TRBV4-3	few	.	TRBJ2-7	TGCGCCAGCAGCCAATTTCAGGAATACGAGCAGTACTTC	CASSQFQEYEQYF
TRBV5-4	few	TRBD2	TRBJ2-3	TGTGCCAGCAGCTTCCGTCTGCTAGCGGAGACAGATACGCAGTATTTT	CASSFRLLAETDTQYF
TRBV7-9	few	.	TRBJ1-4	TGTGCCAGCAGCTTTTTCCCAGCGGCCACTAATGAAAAACTGTTTTTT	CASSFFPAATNEKLFF
TRBV9	.	.	TRBJ2-3	TGTGCCAGCAGCGTAGGTGGGGTCAACACAGATACGCAGTATTTT	CASSVGGVNTDTQYF
TRBV30	few	.	TRBJ1-4	TGTGCCCTGGAAACAGTCCGCCGAGAAGTGTTTTTT	CALETVRREVFF
TRBV7-7	few	TRBD2	TRBJ2-5	TGTTCTGAGGAACGGGAGGGCCGGCGGCGTCAAGAGACCCAGTACTTC	CSEEREGRRRQETQYF
TRBV7-9	few	.	TRBJ2-1	TGTGCCAGCAGCTCGGGACTGGTTGTGTTCTTC	CASSSGLVVFF
TRBV4-2	few	TRBD2	TRBJ2-3	TGTGCCAGCAGCCAAGATCCACTAGCGTCTACTAGCACAGATACGCAGTATTTT	CASSQDPLASTSTDTQYF
TRBV6-5	.	.	TRBJ2-1	TGTGCCAGCAGGACTTTTGGCGCCAATGAGCAGTTCTTC	CASRTFGANEQFF
TRBV12-3/TRBV12-4	few	.	TRBJ2-7	TGTGCCAGCAGTTTAGAAGGGATTGGCAACGAGCAGTACTTC	CASSLEGIGNEQYF
TRBV11-3	.	TRBD2	TRBJ2-1	TGTGCCAGCAGCTTGCGGGGGGCCGGGGATGAGCAGTTCTTC	CASSLRGAGDEQFF
TRBV24-1	.	.	TRBJ1-2	TGTGCCACCAGTGATTCCCAAGGGGGGACCTATGGCTACACCTTC	CATSDSQGGTYGYTF